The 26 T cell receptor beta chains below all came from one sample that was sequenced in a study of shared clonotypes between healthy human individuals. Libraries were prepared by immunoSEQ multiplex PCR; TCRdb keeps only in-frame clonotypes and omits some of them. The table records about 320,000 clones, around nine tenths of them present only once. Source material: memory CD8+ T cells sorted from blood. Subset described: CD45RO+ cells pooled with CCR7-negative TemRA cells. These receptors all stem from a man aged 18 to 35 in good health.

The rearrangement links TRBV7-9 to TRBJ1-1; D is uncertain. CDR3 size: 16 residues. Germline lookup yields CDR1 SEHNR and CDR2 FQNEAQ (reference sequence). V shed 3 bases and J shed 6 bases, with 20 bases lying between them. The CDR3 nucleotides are TGTGCCAGCAGCTTGGCAACACCGGTTGGCCCCGCTGAAGCTTTCTTT. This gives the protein CASSLATPVGPAEAFF. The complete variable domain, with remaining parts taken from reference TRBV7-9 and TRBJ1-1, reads DTGVSQNPRHKITKRGQNVTFRCDPISEHNRLYWYRQTLGQGPEFLTYFQNEAQLEKSRLLSDRFSAERPKGSFSTLEIQRTEQGDSAMYLCASSLATPVGPAEAFFGQGTRLTVV.

The CDR3, as DNA: TGTGCCAGCAGTTTACTGGGCAGCGGCTACGAGCAGTACTTC. Amino acids: CASSLLGSGYEQYF. The V call is TRBV27, the J call TRBJ2-7; weak D call: TRBD2 (5 bases). The germline gives CDR1 MNHEY, CDR2 SMNVEV (reference sequence). Deletions cut 2 bases from V and 3 bases from J, with 11 bases between. The length of the CDR3 is 14 residues.

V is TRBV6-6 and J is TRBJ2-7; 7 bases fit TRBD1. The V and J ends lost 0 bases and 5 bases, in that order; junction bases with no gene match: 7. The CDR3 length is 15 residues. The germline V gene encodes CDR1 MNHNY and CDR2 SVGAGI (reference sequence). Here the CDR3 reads CASSYSGQSFNEQYF. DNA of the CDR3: TGTGCCAGCAGTTACTCGGGACAGAGCTTTAACGAGCAGTACTTC.

CDR3 region: CASSQGTDYGYTF. The CDR3 DNA sequence: TGTGCCAGCAGCCAGGGGACCGACTATGGCTACACCTTC. The gene calls are TRBV11-3 and TRBJ1-2; possible D gene TRBD1, 6 bases. The CDR3 covers 13 residues. The ends were cut back, 5 bases at V and 3 bases at J, with 10 bases in the middle. The V gene's germline CDR1 is SGHNT and CDR2 YENEEA.

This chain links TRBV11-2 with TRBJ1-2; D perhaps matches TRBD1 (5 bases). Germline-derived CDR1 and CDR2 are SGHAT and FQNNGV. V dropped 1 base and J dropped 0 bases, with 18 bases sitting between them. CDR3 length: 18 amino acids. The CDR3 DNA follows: TGTGCCAGCAGCTTAGGTGCGGGGGATGGGGCTGCTAACTATGGCTACACCTTC. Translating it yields CASSLGAGDGAANYGYTF.

The CDR3 DNA reads TGTGCCAGCAGTGAAAAGAGCGGACAGGCCCTCTCCTACGAGCAGTACTTC. It encodes CASSEKSGQALSYEQYF. The chain is built from TRBV6-1 and TRBJ2-7; 7 bases line up with TRBD1. Germline V gene data show CDR1 as MNHNS and CDR2 as SASEGT. The CDR3 length is 17 residues. V gave up 2 bases and J gave up 0 bases; unmatched junction bases: 10.

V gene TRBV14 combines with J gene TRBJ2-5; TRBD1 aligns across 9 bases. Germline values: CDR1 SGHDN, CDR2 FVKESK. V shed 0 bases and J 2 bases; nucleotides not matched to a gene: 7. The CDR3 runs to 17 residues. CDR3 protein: CASSQDEQGAYQETQYF. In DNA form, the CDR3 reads TGTGCCAGCAGCCAAGATGAACAGGGGGCTTATCAAGAGACCCAGTACTTC.

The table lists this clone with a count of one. CDR3 coding DNA: TGTGCCTGGTCTAATTCCGGGGAGCTGTTTTTT. This sequence encodes CAWSNSGELFF. The chain links TRBV30 to TRBJ2-2, with D unresolved. Looked up from germline, CDR1 is GTSNPN and CDR2 is SVGIG (reference sequence). V was cut by 5 bases and J by 6 bases, with 7 bases left in between. The CDR3 is 11 residues long.

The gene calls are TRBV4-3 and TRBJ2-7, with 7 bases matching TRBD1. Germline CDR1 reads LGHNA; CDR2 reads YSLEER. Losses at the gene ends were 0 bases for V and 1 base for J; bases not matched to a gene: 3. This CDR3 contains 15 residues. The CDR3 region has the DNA TGCGCCAGCAGCCAAGACTTGGGACAGTCCTACGAGCAGTACTTC. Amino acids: CASSQDLGQSYEQYF.

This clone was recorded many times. The chain's CDR3 is CASGETGSLSYEQYF. The CDR3, as DNA: TGTGCTAGTGGAGAAACAGGTTCACTCTCCTACGAGCAGTACTTC. The chain employs TRBV12-5 and TRBJ2-7; TRBD1 is a possible D gene (5 bases). V was clipped by 6 bases and J by 0 bases, with 15 bases between them. The CDR3 is 15 amino acids. Germline V CDR1 and CDR2: LGHNT, FRNRAP.

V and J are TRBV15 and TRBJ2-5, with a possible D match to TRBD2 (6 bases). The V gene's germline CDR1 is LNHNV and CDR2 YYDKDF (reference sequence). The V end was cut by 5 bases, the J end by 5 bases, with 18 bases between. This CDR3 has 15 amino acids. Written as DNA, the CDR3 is TGTGCCACCAGCTCGGAGGGAGTCCTCCGTGAGACCCAGTACTTC. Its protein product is CATSSEGVLRETQYF.

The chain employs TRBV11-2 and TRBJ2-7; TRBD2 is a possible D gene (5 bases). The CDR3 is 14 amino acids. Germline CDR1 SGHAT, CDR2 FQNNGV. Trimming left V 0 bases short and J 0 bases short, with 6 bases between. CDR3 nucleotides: TGTGCCAGCAGCTTAGAGAGCGGCTCCTACGAGCAGTACTTC. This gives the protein CASSLESGSYEQYF.

CDR3 nucleotide sequence: TGTGCCAGCAGCCAGACCAGGGGGGTACAAGAGACCCAGTACTTC. It is translated as CASSQTRGVQETQYF. The rearrangement uses TRBV28 and TRBJ2-5; TRBD1 might be the D (7 bases). The ends were cut back, 6 bases at V and 2 bases at J, with 16 bases in the middle. The CDR3 consists of 15 residues. Germline V CDR1 and CDR2: MDHEN, SYDVKM.

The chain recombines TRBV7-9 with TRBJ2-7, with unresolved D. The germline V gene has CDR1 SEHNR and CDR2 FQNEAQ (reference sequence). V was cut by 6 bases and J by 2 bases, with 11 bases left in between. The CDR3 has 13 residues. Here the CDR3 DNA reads TGTGCCAGCAGTTCGGGCAGCCCCTACGAGCAGTACTTC. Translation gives CASSSGSPYEQYF.

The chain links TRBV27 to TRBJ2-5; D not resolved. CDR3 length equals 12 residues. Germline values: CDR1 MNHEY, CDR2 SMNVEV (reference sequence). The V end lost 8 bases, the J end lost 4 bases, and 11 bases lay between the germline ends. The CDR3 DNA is TGTGCCAGCGGTAGTCAGGCAGAGACCCAGTACTTC. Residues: CASGSQAETQYF.

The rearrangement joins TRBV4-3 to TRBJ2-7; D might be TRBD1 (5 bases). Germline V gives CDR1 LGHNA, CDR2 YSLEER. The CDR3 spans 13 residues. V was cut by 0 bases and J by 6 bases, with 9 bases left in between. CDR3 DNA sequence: TGCGCCAGCAGCCAAGAGGCAGGGCGCGAGCAGTACTTC. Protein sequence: CASSQEAGREQYF.

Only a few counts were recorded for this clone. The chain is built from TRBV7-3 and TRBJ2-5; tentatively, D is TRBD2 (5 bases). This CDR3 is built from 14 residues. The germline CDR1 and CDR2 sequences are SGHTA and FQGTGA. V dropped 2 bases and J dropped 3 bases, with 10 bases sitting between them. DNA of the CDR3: TGTGCCAGCAGCTTAGGTTACGGGGAAGAGACCCAGTACTTC. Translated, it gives CASSLGYGEETQYF.

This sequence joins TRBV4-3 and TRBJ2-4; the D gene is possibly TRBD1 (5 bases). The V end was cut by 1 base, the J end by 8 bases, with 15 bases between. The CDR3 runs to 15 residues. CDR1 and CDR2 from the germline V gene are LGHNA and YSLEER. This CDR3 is CASSQALTRDDIQYF. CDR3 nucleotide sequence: TGCGCCAGCAGCCAAGCTCTCACCAGGGATGACATTCAGTACTTC.

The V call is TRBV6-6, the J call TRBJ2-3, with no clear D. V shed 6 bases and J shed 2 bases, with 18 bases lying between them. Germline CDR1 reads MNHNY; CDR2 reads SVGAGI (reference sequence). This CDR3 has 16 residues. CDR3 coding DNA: TGTGCCAGCAGCCACTTTCCCATCCAACTCACAGATACGCAGTATTTT. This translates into CASSHFPIQLTDTQYF.

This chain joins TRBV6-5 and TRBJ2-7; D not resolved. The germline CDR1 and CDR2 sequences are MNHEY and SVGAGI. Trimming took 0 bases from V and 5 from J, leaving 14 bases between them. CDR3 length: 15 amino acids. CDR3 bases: TGTGCCAGCAGTTACTCGGAACGGCCAGAGCACGAGCAGTACTTC. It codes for CASSYSERPEHEQYF.

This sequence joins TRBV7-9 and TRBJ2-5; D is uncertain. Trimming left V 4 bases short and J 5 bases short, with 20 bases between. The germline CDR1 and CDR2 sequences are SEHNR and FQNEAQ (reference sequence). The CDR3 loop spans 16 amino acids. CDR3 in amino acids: CASSSKELGYVETQYF. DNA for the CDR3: TGTGCCAGCAGCTCCAAAGAACTCGGGTATGTGGAGACCCAGTACTTC.

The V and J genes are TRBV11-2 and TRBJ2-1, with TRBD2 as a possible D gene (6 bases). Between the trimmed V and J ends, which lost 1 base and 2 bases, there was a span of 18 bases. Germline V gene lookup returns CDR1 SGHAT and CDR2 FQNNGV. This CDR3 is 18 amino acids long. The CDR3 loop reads CASSLGSTRGQAYNEQFF. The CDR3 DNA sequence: TGTGCCAGCAGCTTAGGGTCCACGCGGGGCCAAGCCTACAATGAGCAGTTCTTC.

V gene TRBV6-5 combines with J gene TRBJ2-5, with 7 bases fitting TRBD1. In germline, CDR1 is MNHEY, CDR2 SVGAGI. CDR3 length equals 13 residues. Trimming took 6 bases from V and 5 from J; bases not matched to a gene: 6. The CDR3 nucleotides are TGTGCCAGCAGCAAGGGGGCGGATGAGACCCAGTACTTC. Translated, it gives CASSKGADETQYF.

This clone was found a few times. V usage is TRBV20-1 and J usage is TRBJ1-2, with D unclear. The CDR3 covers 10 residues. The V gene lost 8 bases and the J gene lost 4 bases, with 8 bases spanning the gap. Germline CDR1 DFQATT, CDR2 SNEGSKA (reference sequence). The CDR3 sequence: CSPESYGYTF. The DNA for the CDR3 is TGCAGTCCGGAGAGCTATGGCTACACCTTC.

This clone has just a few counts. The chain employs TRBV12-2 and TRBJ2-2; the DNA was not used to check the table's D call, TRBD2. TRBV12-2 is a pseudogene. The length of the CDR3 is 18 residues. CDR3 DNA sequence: TGTGCAAGTCGCTTTGGGTGGGGAGTCCATTCGGGCACCGGGGAGCTGTTTTTT. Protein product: CASRFGWGVHSGTGELFF.

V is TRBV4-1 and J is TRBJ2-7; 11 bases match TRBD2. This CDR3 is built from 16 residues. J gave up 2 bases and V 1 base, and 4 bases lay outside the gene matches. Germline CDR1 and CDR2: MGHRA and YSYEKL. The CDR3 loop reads CASSQGTSGSPYEQYF. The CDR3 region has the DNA TGCGCCAGCAGCCAAGGTACTAGCGGGAGTCCCTACGAGCAGTACTTC.